These T cell receptor beta chains were read from a single sample in a study of blood T cell repertoires in COVID-19. Sequencing was performed with immunoSEQ multiplex PCR; in TCRdb, only in-frame clones are kept and a portion is missing. The sample shows about 240,000 clones, approximately 86% of them seen only once. The sequenced material came from PBMCs or T cells enriched from blood (not recorded which). Receptors originate from a woman aged 25 to 45 with acute COVID-19. Both conserved end residues are part of each CDR3. D genes are given only for firm matches. Part of the rows lack a size; the others show once, few, many or a class for expanded clones.

cdr3_nt,cdr3_aa,clone_size,v_call,j_call,cdr3_length,d_call
TGCAGTGCTATGACGGGAGGCTACACCTTC,CSAMTGGYTF,NA,TRBV20-1,TRBJ1-2,10,NA
TGCGCCAGCAGCCAAGATCCAGGGGACACTGAAGCTTTCTTT,CASSQDPGDTEAFF,NA,TRBV4-1,TRBJ1-1,14,NA
TGCGCCAGCAGCCAAGATCCGCAGAGGGAGCAGTACTTC,CASSQDPQREQYF,NA,TRBV4-1,TRBJ2-7,13,NA
TGTGCCACCAGTGATCTAAGCCTGAACACTGAAGCTTTCTTT,CATSDLSLNTEAFF,NA,TRBV24-1,TRBJ1-1,14,NA
TGTGCCAGCAGTTACTCGTCGGACACAAACGTTGAGGACTATGGCTACACCTTC,CASSYSSDTNVEDYGYTF,once,TRBV6-2/TRBV6-3,TRBJ1-2,18,NA
TGCGCCAGCGGGGACAGGGGAAGCACAGATACGCAGTATTTT,CASGDRGSTDTQYF,NA,TRBV10-1,TRBJ2-3,14,TRBD1
TGCAGCGCCACCCGGACAGGGGGCACCGGGGAGCTGTTTTTT,CSATRTGGTGELFF,NA,TRBV29-1,TRBJ2-2,14,TRBD1
TGTGCCAGCAGATTACAGGGAACAGATACGCAGTATTTT,CASRLQGTDTQYF,NA,TRBV25-1,TRBJ2-3,13,NA
TGTGCCACGGGGGCAGACCTCTCCTACGAGCAGTACTTC,CATGADLSYEQYF,NA,TRBV24-1,TRBJ2-7,13,NA
TGTGCCAGCAGTGAACTGGGGGGCACTGAAGCTTTCTTT,CASSELGGTEAFF,NA,TRBV6-1,TRBJ1-1,13,NA
TGTGCCATCAATACAGGGGGTGTCGATACGCAGTATTTT,CAINTGGVDTQYF,NA,TRBV10-3,TRBJ2-3,13,TRBD1
TGTGCCAGTAGGGCAGGGGGCGACACTGAAGCTTTCTTT,CASRAGGDTEAFF,few,TRBV19,TRBJ1-1,13,TRBD1
TGCGCCAGCAGCTTGTCAGAACAGGGAGCAGAGACCCAGTACTTC,CASSLSEQGAETQYF,NA,TRBV5-1,TRBJ2-5,15,NA
TGTGCCACCAGCAGAGAGCGGAGTGGGGGCTACACCTTC,CATSRERSGGYTF,NA,TRBV15,TRBJ1-2,13,NA
TGTGCCAGCAGTATCCGCCCAGGGGAAGCTTTCTTT,CASSIRPGEAFF,NA,TRBV12-3/TRBV12-4,TRBJ1-1,12,NA
TGCGCCAGCAGCCAGGTTGGACAGTCCACTGAAGCTTTCTTT,CASSQVGQSTEAFF,NA,TRBV4-1,TRBJ1-1,14,NA
TGTGCCAGCAGCTCATACGGGACAGGGGACGGCTACACCTTC,CASSSYGTGDGYTF,NA,TRBV7-2,TRBJ1-2,14,TRBD1
TGTGCCAGCAGCTTAATTGGCATTCATACGCAGTATTTT,CASSLIGIHTQYF,NA,TRBV13,TRBJ2-3,13,NA
TGTGCCAGCCGGGACAGGCCTATCTCCTACGAGCAGTACTTC,CASRDRPISYEQYF,NA,TRBV2,TRBJ2-7,14,TRBD1
TGTGCCAGCAGCCAAGATTACGCTAGCGGGGGACCAGAGTACGAGCAGTACTTC,CASSQDYASGGPEYEQYF,NA,TRBV3-1/TRBV3-2,TRBJ2-7,18,TRBD2
TGCGCCAGCAGCGGGACAGGGGGAACTAATGAAAAACTGTTTTTT,CASSGTGGTNEKLFF,NA,TRBV5-1,TRBJ1-4,15,TRBD1
TGTGCCAGCAGTTCCAGGGGTCCGCTGCAGTCCTACGAGCAGTACTTC,CASSSRGPLQSYEQYF,NA,TRBV6-2/TRBV6-3,TRBJ2-7,16,NA
TGTGCCACCTCTGAGGGCGGGAGCTCCTACAATGAGCAGTTCTTC,CATSEGGSSYNEQFF,NA,TRBV19,TRBJ2-1,15,TRBD2
TGCGCCAGCAGGTCAGGACAGGGGCAAGAGACCCAGTACTTC,CASRSGQGQETQYF,NA,TRBV4-1,TRBJ2-5,14,TRBD1
TGTGCCAGCAGCACAGGACAGGGGGATGAAAAACTGTTTTTT,CASSTGQGDEKLFF,NA,TRBV11-2,TRBJ1-4,14,TRBD1
TGTGCCAGCAGCTTAGTTGTACAGGGGGGTGTTCGCACTGAAGCTTTCTTT,CASSLVVQGGVRTEAFF,NA,TRBV13,TRBJ1-1,17,TRBD1
TGTGCCAGTAAAGCGGTAAGGGTACAGGGAGATTCCAATCAGCCCCAGCATTTT,CASKAVRVQGDSNQPQHF,NA,TRBV19,TRBJ1-5,18,NA
TGTGCCAGCAGAGAGCTTAGCAATCAGCCCCAGCATTTT,CASRELSNQPQHF,NA,TRBV2,TRBJ1-5,13,NA
TGTGCCAGCAGCCACCACCTATACACAGATACGCAGTATTTT,CASSHHLYTDTQYF,NA,TRBV14,TRBJ2-3,14,NA
TGTGCCAGCAGCATCGGGACAGTTTATTCACCCCTCCACTTT,CASSIGTVYSPLHF,NA,TRBV27,TRBJ1-6,14,TRBD1
TGCGCCAGCAGCTTGGGGGACAGTTCCTACGAGCAGTACTTC,CASSLGDSSYEQYF,NA,TRBV5-1,TRBJ2-7,14,TRBD1
TGTGCCAGCAGTTATGAGCGGGGGAACTACGAGCAGTACTTC,CASSYERGNYEQYF,NA,TRBV6-5,TRBJ2-7,14,TRBD2
TGTGCCAGCAGCTTGGACGGTGAGACCCAGTACTTC,CASSLDGETQYF,NA,TRBV5-6,TRBJ2-5,12,NA
TGTGCCAGCAGCCCCCACCGACAGGGTGCTTCACCCCTCCACTTT,CASSPHRQGASPLHF,once,TRBV3-1/TRBV3-2,TRBJ1-6,15,TRBD1
TGTGCCAGCTCACCACCAGCCGGGGTCGGCAATCAGCCCCAGCATTTT,CASSPPAGVGNQPQHF,NA,TRBV18,TRBJ1-5,16,NA
TGTGCCAGCTCTCCGGGACAGGGCGATGAGCAGTTCTTC,CASSPGQGDEQFF,NA,TRBV12-3/TRBV12-4,TRBJ2-1,13,TRBD1
TGCGCCAGCAGTCCCATTAGCGGGGCTAGCACAGATACGCAGTATTTT,CASSPISGASTDTQYF,NA,TRBV5-1,TRBJ2-3,16,TRBD2
TGCAGCGCACACCCACGGGAAAGGCAAGAGACCCAGTACTTC,CSAHPRERQETQYF,NA,TRBV29-1,TRBJ2-5,14,NA
TGTGCCAGCAGTTACCCCTCGACCGGGATTTCGAACACTGAAGCTTTCTTT,CASSYPSTGISNTEAFF,NA,TRBV6-2/TRBV6-3,TRBJ1-1,17,NA
TGTGCCAGCAGCTCACATTGGGTGCGGACAGGAAAAAGCTCCTACGAGCAGTACTTC,CASSSHWVRTGKSSYEQYF,NA,TRBV27,TRBJ2-7,19,TRBD1
TGTGCCAGTAGTATCCGGACTACCGAGCTCAATGAGCAGTTCTTC,CASSIRTTELNEQFF,NA,TRBV19,TRBJ2-1,15,NA